This TCR beta chain was recorded in a study of CD8 T cells in ankylosing spondylitis. This clonotype was counted ten times or more. Its antigen is not known. The V end was cut by 1 base, the J end by 4 bases, with 13 bases between. There are 15 residues in the CDR3. General study results and limits: Those disease-linked clones were CD8+; they were also relatively rare in peripheral blood. Seemingly characteristic of ankylosing spondylitis blood was a TCR beta motif consisting of under 10 highly homologous variants.

A single record per CDR3 protein comes from TCRdb applying MiXCR to the 5' RACE reads. The table records fewer than 550,000 distinct CDR3 sequences, approximately 5% of them present only once. The chain carries TRBV12-3 or TRBV12-4 and TRBJ1-2; tentative D call: TRBD1 (6 bases). Sequencing used blood, either unsorted or a sorted T cell fraction (not recorded which). This sequence originates from a male donor with ankylosing spondylitis. CDR3 region: CASSLEGGRGYGYTF. The CDR3 nucleotides are TGTGCCAGCAGTTTAGAAGGGGGGCGCGGCTATGGCTACACCTTC.